One sample yielded the 18 T cell receptor beta chains listed below, sequenced in a study of blood T cell repertoires in COVID-19. Only in-frame clones appear in the TCRdb table, and some are missing; sequencing was by immunoSEQ multiplex PCR. The sample carries approximately 290,000 clones, about nine tenths recorded once. Sample: peripheral blood. Receptor source: a man younger than 35 with active or convalescent COVID-19.

In DNA form, the CDR3 reads TGCGCCAGCAGCTCACCCCCCGGCGAGGGGGCCGGCAGTGATACGCAGTATTTT. The encoded protein is CASSSPPGEGAGSDTQYF. This chain links TRBV5-1 with TRBJ2-3; 7 bases line up with TRBD1. CDR1 is SGHRS, CDR2 YFSETQ, per germline. Unmatched junction bases numbered 19, after V lost 3 bases and J lost 6 bases. The CDR3 is made up of 18 amino acids.

The V call is TRBV7-6, the J call TRBJ2-1; TRBD2 agrees at 8 bases. This CDR3 contains 15 residues. CDR1 and CDR2 from the germline V gene are SGHVS and FNYEAQ. The ends lost 5 bases at V and 15 bases at J; junction bases unmatched: 18. The CDR3, as DNA: TGTGCCAGCAGCCCAAGGCTCCAGCGGGAGTCCTACCTGTTCTTC. It specifies CASSPRLQRESYLFF.

The V call is TRBV19, the J call TRBJ1-5; 7 nucleotides agree with TRBD1. V trimming: 1 base; J trimming: 2 bases; junction bases outside the gene matches: 5. The CDR3 loop spans 16 amino acids. Germline lookup yields CDR1 LNHDA and CDR2 SQIVND (reference sequence). DNA of the CDR3: TGTGCCAGTAGTATAGGGACAGGTCGGGGCAATCAGCCCCAGCATTTT. This codes for CASSIGTGRGNQPQHF.

The V gene is TRBV29-1, the J gene TRBJ2-3; D is perhaps TRBD2 (6 bases). V lost 5 bases and J lost 2, with 11 bases in between. The CDR3 runs 13 residues. Germline CDR1 SQVTM, CDR2 ANQGSEA. The CDR3 bases are TGCAGCGTTCAACGGGGGTCCACAGATACGCAGTATTTT. This codes for CSVQRGSTDTQYF.

The chain joins TRBV7-9 to TRBJ2-7; possible D gene TRBD1, 6 bases. Trimming removed 2 bases at V and 6 bases at J, with 17 bases between. The CDR3 runs 15 residues. CDR1 is SEHNR and CDR2 is FQNEAQ in the germline V gene (reference sequence). The DNA for the CDR3 is TGTGCCAGCAGCTTAATGAAAGGGACATCGGGCGAGCAGTACTTC. This gives the protein CASSLMKGTSGEQYF.

V gene TRBV7-2 combines with J gene TRBJ2-5; 8 bases agree with TRBD2. The V gene's germline CDR1 is SGHTA and CDR2 FQGNSA. The CDR3 sequence is 14 residues long. V was clipped by 7 bases and J by 2 bases; unmatched bases: 6. Here the CDR3 DNA reads TGTGCCAGCACCCGGGGGGGGGATCAAGAGACCCAGTACTTC. It is translated as CASTRGGDQETQYF.

The V gene is TRBV4-1, the J gene TRBJ2-7, with D possibly being TRBD2 (5 bases). Per germline, CDR1 MGHRA and CDR2 YSYEKL. CDR3 size: 15 residues. With 1 base removed from V and 3 bases from J, the gap between germline ends came to 13 bases. The DNA for the CDR3 is TGCGCCAGCAGCCAAGCCGGGGTCCCCTACTACGAGCAGTACTTC. This gives the protein CASSQAGVPYYEQYF.

The CDR3 DNA is TGTGCCAGCAGCAAACAGGATCAGCCCCAGCATTTT. Its protein is CASSKQDQPQHF. The rearrangement joins TRBV5-8 to TRBJ1-5, with D perhaps matching TRBD1 (5 bases). CDR3 length: 12 residues. Germline lookup yields CDR1 SGHTS and CDR2 YDEGEE. Trimming cost V 4 bases and J 5 bases, with 7 bases left between them.

A few counts support this clone. This sequence joins TRBV25-1 and TRBJ1-5, with D perhaps matching TRBD1 (5 bases). Germline V gives CDR1 MGHDK, CDR2 SYGVNS. V was clipped by 4 bases and J by 7 bases, with 11 bases between them. The CDR3 spans 13 residues. CDR3 loop: CASSAGVGQPQHF. CDR3 sequence (DNA): TGTGCCAGCAGTGCGGGGGTAGGACAGCCCCAGCATTTT.

In this sample, this clone turned up a few times. This rearrangement joins TRBV6-5 to TRBJ2-6; D might be TRBD2 (6 bases). The V and J ends lost 11 bases and 1 base respectively, with 12 bases between them. The germline V gene has CDR1 MNHEY and CDR2 SVGAGI. The CDR3 sequence is 14 residues long. The CDR3 loop reads CAAEGGSGANVLTF. CDR3 bases: TGTGCCGCGGAGGGAGGATCTGGGGCCAACGTCCTGACTTTC.

The J gene is TRBJ2-1, the V gene TRBV27; 10 bases align to TRBD1. Germline V gene sequence: CDR1 MNHEY, CDR2 SMNVEV (reference sequence). The CDR3 sequence is 15 residues long. The V gene end was trimmed by 5 bases and the J gene end by 7 bases; junction bases not matched to a gene: 8. CDR3 in amino acids: CASSQRQGAGNEQFF. CDR3 DNA sequence: TGTGCCAGCAGTCAAAGACAGGGGGCGGGAAATGAGCAGTTCTTC.

This chain links TRBV7-7 with TRBJ2-1, with TRBD2 as a possible D gene (5 bases). With 2 bases removed from V and 0 bases from J, the gap between germline ends came to 11 bases. The CDR3 is 16 amino acids. CDR1 and CDR2 (germline): SSHAT, FNYEAQ (reference sequence). This chain's CDR3 is CASSLWRVHSYNEQFF. Here the CDR3 DNA reads TGTGCCAGCAGCTTATGGCGGGTACACTCCTACAATGAGCAGTTCTTC.

This chain connects TRBV12-2 to TRBJ1-5. TRBV12-2 is labeled a pseudogene. The CDR3 runs to 16 residues. The CDR3 sequence is CASRGIWGVPNQPQHF. CDR3 nucleotides: TGTGCAAGTCGGGGTATATGGGGGGTTCCAAATCAGCCCCAGCATTTT.

The chain combines TRBV29-1 with TRBJ2-3; tentative D call: TRBD2 (5 bases). Between the trimmed V and J ends, which lost 1 base and 4 bases, there was a span of 12 bases. Germline values: CDR1 SQVTM, CDR2 ANQGSEA. This CDR3 comprises 14 residues. The CDR3 sequence: CSVEGLSRADTQYF. The CDR3 nucleotides read TGCAGCGTTGAAGGGCTATCGAGGGCAGATACGCAGTATTTT.

The chain recombines TRBV7-8 with TRBJ2-1, with D perhaps TRBD2 (6 bases). This CDR3 has 14 amino acids. CDR1 and CDR2 from the germline V gene are SGHVS and FQNEAQ. Trimming left V 5 bases short and J 6 bases short, with 14 bases between. The CDR3 loop is CASSSRLGPNEQFF. DNA of the CDR3: TGTGCCAGCAGCAGCCGACTAGGTCCCAATGAGCAGTTCTTC.

The rearrangement uses TRBV27 and TRBJ1-5; D may be TRBD1 (6 bases). The V end was cut by 6 bases, the J end by 4 bases, with 13 bases between. Looked up from germline, CDR1 is MNHEY and CDR2 is SMNVEV (reference sequence). This CDR3 is built from 14 residues. The CDR3 region has the DNA TGTGCCAGCAGACAGGGCCCACGTAATCAGCCCCAGCATTTT. It encodes CASRQGPRNQPQHF.

V gene TRBV15 combines with J gene TRBJ1-4; possible D gene TRBD1, 6 bases. Trimming took 0 bases from V and 8 from J, leaving 13 bases between them. The CDR3 totals 15 residues. The germline V gene encodes CDR1 LNHNV and CDR2 YYDKDF (reference sequence). The CDR3 is CATSREEQGDEKLFF. The CDR3 DNA reads as TGTGCCACCAGCAGAGAAGAACAGGGAGACGAAAAACTGTTTTTT.

J is TRBJ2-1 and V is TRBV4-2; 9 bases match TRBD1. The CDR3 consists of 15 residues. Trimming cost V 2 bases and J 9 bases; bases outside gene matches: 8. From germline, CDR1 is LGHNA and CDR2 YNFKEQ. CDR3 amino acids: CASSQPGQGGSEQFF. CDR3 DNA sequence: TGTGCCAGCAGCCAACCGGGACAGGGTGGGAGTGAGCAGTTCTTC.